This T cell receptor (beta chain) was sequenced in a study of T cells in Graves' hyperthyroidism and ophthalmopathy. Study outcomes and limitations: Among thyroid clonotypes expanded above 0.001, most also appeared in blood.

Comments on this clonotype: Antigen: not known. A much more abundant neighbour one base away suggests this may be a read error.

The investigators amplified TCR beta CDR3 regions from RNA transcripts. A first-round RT-PCR of the TCR CDR3 used the HTBI primer set. TCRdb used MiXCR to reprocess the multiplex PCR reads, holding one entry per CDR3 protein. The data show over 200,000 distinct CDR3 sequences, roughly 15% seen once. The V end was cut by 1 base, the J end by 4 bases, with 7 bases between. The CDR3 has 13 residues. V gene TRBV12-3 or TRBV12-4 combines with J gene TRBJ1-2; D is perhaps TRBD1 (5 bases). The clonotype comes from a man aged 50-60 years with Graves' hyperthyroidism. Sequencing was performed on blood. The CDR3 DNA reads as TGTGCCAGCAGTTTAGACAGGATCTATGGCTACACCTTC. Protein product: CASSLDRIYGYTF.